The clone carrying this T cell receptor (beta chain) was picked up many times. This sample is drawn from a study of blood T cells in healthy people across ages. Alongside a J-beta primer mix, a sample-barcoded 5' primer served in a second PCR lasting about 6 to 12 cycles. TCRdb passed the 5' RACE reads through MiXCR, listing each CDR3 protein once. The data contain roughly 640,000 distinct CDR3 sequences, approximately 30% of them singletons. The V end lost 4 bases, the J end lost 1 base, and 13 bases lay between the germline ends. The CDR3 has 15 residues. Germline V CDR1 and CDR2: MGHRA, YSYEKL. This sequence originates from a woman of 80 years or more in good health. The specimen sequenced was blood. V is TRBV4-1 and J is TRBJ1-1; no clear D. The CDR3 nucleotides are TGCGCCAGCAGCCTAAGGGAGAACAGGAACACTGAAGCTTTCTTT. This sequence encodes CASSLRENRNTEAFF.